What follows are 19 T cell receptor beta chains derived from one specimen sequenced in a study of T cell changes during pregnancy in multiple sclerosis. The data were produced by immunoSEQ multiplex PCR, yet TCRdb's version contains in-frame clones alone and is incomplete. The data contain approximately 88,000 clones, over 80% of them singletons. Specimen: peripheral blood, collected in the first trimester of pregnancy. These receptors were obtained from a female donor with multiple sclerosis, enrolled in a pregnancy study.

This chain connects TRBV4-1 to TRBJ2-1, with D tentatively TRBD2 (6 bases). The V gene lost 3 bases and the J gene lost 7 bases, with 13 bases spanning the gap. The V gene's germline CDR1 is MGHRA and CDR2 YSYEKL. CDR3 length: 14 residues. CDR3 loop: CASSQVRLGNEQFF. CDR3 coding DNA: TGCGCCAGCAGCCAGGTTAGACTAGGGAATGAGCAGTTCTTC.

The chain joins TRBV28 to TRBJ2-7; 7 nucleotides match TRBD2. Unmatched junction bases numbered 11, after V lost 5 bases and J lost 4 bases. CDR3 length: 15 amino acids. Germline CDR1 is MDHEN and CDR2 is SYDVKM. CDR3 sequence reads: CASSLPGQGLYEQYF. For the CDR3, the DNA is TGTGCCAGCAGTCTCCCGGGCCAGGGACTATACGAGCAGTACTTC.

CDR3 nucleotides: TGCGCCAGCAGTCATATCCTTGGCTACACCTTC. It is translated as CASSHILGYTF. The chain recombines TRBV23-1 with TRBJ1-2, with unresolved D. TRBV23-1 is an ORF for which the function is uncertain. The CDR3 spans 11 residues. V was clipped by 3 bases and J by 7 bases, with 6 bases between them.

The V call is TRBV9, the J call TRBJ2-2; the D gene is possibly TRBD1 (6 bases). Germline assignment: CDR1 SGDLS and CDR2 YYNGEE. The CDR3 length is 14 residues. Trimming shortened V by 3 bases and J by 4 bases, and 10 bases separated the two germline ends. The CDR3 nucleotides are TGTGCCAGCAGCGCCGGACAGATCACCGGGGAGCTGTTTTTT. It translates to CASSAGQITGELFF.

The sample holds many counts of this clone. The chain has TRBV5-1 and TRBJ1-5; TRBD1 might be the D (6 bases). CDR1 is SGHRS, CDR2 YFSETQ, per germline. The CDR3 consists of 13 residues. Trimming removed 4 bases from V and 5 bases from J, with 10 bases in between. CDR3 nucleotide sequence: TGCGCCAGCAGCGCCGAGGGGGATCAGCCCCAGCATTTT. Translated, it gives CASSAEGDQPQHF.

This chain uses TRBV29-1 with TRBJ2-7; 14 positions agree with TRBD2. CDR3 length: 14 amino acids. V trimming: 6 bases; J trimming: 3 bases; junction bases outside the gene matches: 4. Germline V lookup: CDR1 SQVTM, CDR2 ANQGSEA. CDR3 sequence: CSVGTSGSIYEQYF. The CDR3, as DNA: TGCAGCGTAGGGACTAGCGGGAGTATCTACGAGCAGTACTTC.

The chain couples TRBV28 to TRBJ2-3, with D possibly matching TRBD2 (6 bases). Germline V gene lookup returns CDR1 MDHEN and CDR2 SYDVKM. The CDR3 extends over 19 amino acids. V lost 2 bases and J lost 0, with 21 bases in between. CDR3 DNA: TGTGCCAGCAGTTTACTGGGTGGCCTCTTTGGAGGGAGCACAGATACGCAGTATTTT. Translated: CASSLLGGLFGGSTDTQYF.

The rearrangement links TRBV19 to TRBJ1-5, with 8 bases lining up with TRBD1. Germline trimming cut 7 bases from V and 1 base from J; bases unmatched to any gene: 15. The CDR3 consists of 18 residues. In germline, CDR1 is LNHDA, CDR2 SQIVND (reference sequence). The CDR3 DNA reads TGTGCCAGTAATGAACAGGGGGGATTCTTTGGGAGCAATCAGCCCCAGCATTTT. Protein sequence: CASNEQGGFFGSNQPQHF.

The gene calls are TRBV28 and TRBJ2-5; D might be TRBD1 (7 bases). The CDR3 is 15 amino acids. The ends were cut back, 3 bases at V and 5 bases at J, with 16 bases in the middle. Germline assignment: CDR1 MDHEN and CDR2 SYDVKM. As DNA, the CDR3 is TGTGCCAGCAGTTTTGTCCAGGGGGGTGGGGAGACCCAGTACTTC. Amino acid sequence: CASSFVQGGGETQYF.

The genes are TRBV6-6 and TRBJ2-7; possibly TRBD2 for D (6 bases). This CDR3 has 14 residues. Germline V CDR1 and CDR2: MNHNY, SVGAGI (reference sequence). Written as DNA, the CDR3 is TGTGCTTCTGAGGGCACTAGCAGAAACTACGAGCAGTACTTC. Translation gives CASEGTSRNYEQYF.

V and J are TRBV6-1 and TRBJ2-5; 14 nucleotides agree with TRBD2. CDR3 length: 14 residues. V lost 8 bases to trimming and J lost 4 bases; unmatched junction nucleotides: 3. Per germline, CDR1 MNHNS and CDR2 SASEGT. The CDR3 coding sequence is TGTGCCAGCGGGACTAGCGGGAGCGCAGAGACCCAGTACTTC. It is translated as CASGTSGSAETQYF.

The CDR3 loop reads CASSQDRGGGYTF. CDR3 DNA: TGTGCCAGCAGCCAAGACAGGGGTGGTGGCTACACCTTC. The chain links TRBV7-8 to TRBJ1-2, with TRBD1 identical over 8 bases. Germline V gene sequence: CDR1 SGHVS, CDR2 FQNEAQ. Germline trimming cut 5 bases from V and 7 bases from J; bases unmatched to any gene: 6. This CDR3 is built from 13 residues. The full variable domain, in which reference TRBV7-8 and TRBJ1-2 provide the parts outside the CDR3, is GAGVSQSPRYKVAKRGQDVALRCDPISGHVSLFWYQQALGQGPEFLTYFQNEAQLDKSGLPSDRFFAERPEGSVSTLKIQRTQQEDSAVYLCASSQDRGGGYTFGSGTRLTVV.

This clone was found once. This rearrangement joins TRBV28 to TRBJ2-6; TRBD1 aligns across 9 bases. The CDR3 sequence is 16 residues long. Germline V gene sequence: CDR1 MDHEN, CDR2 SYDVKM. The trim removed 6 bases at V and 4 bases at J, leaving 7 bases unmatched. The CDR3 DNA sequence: TGTGCCAGCAGCATCTTGACAGGGGGAGGGGCCAACGTCCTGACTTTC. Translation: CASSILTGGGANVLTF.

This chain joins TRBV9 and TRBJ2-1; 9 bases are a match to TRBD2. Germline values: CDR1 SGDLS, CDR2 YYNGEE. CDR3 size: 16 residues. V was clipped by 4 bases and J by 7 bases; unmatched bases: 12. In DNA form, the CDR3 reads TGTGCCAGCAGCTACCGACTAGCGGACCCGCGGAATGAGCAGTTCTTC. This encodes CASSYRLADPRNEQFF.

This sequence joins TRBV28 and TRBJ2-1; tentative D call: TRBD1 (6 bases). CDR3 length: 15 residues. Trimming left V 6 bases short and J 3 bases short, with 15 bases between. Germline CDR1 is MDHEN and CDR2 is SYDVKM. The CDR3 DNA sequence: TGTGCCAGCAGGGGGACCGGGACAAGCTACAATGAGCAGTTCTTC. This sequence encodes CASRGTGTSYNEQFF.

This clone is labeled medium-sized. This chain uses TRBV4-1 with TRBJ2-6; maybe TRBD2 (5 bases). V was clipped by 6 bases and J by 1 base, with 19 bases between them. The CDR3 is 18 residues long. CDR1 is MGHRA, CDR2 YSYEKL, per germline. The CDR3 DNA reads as TGCGCCAGCAGTCCCTGGAGAACGGGGAGATCTGGGGCCAACGTCCTGACTTTC. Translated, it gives CASSPWRTGRSGANVLTF.

The CDR3 sequence: CASSLASREVDIQYF. Written as DNA, the CDR3 is TGCGCCAGCAGCTTGGCCTCTAGGGAGGTGGATATTCAGTACTTC. The chain uses TRBV5-1 and TRBJ2-4; D is perhaps TRBD2 (6 bases). This CDR3 spans 15 amino acids. Germline CDR1 is SGHRS and CDR2 is YFSETQ. Trimming removed 0 bases at V and 10 bases at J, with 17 bases between.

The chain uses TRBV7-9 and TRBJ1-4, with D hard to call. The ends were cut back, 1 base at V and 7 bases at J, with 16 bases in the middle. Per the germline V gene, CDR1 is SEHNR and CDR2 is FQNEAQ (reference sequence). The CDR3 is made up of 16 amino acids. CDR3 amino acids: CASSLGRDLSGEKLFF. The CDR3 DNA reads TGTGCCAGCAGCTTAGGTCGGGATCTGTCGGGTGAAAAACTGTTTTTT.

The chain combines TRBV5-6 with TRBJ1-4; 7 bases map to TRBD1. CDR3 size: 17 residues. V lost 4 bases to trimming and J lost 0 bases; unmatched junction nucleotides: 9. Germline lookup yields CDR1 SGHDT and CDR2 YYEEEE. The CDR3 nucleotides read TGTGCCAGCAGCATCCGGGACAGTCAACCAACTAATGAAAAACTGTTTTTT. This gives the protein CASSIRDSQPTNEKLFF.